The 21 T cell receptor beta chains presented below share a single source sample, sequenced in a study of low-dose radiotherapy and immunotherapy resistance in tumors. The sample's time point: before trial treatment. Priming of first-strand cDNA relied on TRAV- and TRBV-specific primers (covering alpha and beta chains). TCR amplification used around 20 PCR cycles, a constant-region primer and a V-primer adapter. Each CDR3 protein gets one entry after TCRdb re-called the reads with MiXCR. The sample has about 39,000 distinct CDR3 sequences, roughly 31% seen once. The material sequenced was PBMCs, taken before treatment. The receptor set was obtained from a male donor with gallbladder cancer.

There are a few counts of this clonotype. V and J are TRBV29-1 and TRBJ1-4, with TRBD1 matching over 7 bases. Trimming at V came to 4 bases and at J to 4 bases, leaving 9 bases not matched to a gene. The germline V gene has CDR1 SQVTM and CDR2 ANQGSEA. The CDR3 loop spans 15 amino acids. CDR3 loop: CSVGTGLGFNEKLFF. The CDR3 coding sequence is TGCAGCGTTGGGACAGGCCTCGGCTTTAATGAAAAACTGTTTTTT.

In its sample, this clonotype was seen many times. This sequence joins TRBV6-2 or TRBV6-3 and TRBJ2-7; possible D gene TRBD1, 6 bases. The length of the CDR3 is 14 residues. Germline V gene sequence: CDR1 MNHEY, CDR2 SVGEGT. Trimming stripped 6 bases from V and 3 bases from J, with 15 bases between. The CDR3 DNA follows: TGTGCCAGCAGGGAAATTGTAGGGGGCTACGAGCAGTACTTC. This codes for CASREIVGGYEQYF.

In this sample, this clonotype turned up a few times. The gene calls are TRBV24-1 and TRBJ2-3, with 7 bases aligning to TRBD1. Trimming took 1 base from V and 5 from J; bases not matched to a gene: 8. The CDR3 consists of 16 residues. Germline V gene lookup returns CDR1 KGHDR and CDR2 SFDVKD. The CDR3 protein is CATSDFSTGTKDTQYF. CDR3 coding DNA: TGTGCCACCAGTGATTTCTCGACAGGGACGAAAGATACGCAGTATTTT.

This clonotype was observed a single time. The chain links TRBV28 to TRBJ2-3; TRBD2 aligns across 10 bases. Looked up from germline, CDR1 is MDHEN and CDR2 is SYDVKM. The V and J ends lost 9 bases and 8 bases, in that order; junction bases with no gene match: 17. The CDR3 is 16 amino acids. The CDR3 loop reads CASGFIAGGSIGTQYF. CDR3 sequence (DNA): TGTGCCAGTGGGTTTATAGCGGGAGGATCAATTGGTACGCAGTATTTT.

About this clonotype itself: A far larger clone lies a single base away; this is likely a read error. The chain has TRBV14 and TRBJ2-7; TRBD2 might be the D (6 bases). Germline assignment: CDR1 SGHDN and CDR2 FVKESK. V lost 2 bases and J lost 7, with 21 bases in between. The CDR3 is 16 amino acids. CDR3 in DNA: TGTGCCAGCAGCCAACCGGGACTCCGAGCCAACAATGAGCAGTACTTC. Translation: CASSQPGLRANNEQYF.

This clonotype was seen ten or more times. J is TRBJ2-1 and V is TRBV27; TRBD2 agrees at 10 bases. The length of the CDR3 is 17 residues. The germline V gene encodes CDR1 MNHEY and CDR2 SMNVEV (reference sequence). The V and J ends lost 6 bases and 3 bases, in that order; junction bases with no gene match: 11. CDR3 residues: CASSLLLTSGYYNEQFF. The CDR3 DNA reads TGTGCCAGCAGCCTCCTATTGACTAGCGGGTACTACAATGAGCAGTTCTTC.

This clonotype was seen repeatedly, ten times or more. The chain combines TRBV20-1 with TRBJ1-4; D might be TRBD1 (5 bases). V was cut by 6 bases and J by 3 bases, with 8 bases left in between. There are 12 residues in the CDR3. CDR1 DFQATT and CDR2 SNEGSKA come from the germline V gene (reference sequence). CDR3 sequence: CSAPGPNEKLFF. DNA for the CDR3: TGCAGTGCCCCGGGGCCTAATGAAAAACTGTTTTTT.

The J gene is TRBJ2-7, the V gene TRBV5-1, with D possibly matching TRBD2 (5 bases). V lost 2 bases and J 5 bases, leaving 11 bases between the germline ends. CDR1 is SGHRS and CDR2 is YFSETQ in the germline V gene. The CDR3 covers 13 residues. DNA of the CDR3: TGCGCCAGCAGCTTTGGACGAGGGAACGAGCAGTACTTC. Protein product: CASSFGRGNEQYF.

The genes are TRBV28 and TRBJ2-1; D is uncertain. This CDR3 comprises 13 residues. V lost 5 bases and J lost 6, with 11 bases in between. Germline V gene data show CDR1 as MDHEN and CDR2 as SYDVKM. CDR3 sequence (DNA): TGTGCCAGCAGTCTGGGCGTCCTCAATGAGCAGTTCTTC. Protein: CASSLGVLNEQFF. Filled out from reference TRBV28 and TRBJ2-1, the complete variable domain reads DVKVTQSSRYLVKRTGEKVFLECVQDMDHENMFWYRQDPGLGLRLIYFSYDVKMKEKGDIPEGYSVSREKKERFSLILESASTNQTSMYLCASSLGVLNEQFFGPGTRLTVL.

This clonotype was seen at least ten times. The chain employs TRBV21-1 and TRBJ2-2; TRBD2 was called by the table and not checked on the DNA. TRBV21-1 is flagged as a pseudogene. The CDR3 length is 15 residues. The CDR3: CASSKTSGGFGELFF. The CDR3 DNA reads TGTGCCAGCAGCAAAACTAGCGGGGGGTTCGGGGAGCTGTTTTTT.

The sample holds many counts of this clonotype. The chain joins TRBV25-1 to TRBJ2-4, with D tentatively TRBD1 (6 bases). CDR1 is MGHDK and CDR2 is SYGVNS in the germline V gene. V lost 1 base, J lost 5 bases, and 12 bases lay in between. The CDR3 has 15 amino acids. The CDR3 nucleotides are TGTGCCAGCAGTGAATTACGGACAGCAGAAAACATTCAGTACTTC. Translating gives CASSELRTAENIQYF.

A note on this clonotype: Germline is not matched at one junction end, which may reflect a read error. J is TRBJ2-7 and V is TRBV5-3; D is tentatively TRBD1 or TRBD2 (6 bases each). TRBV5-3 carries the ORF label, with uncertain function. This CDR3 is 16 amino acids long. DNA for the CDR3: TGTGCCAGCAGCTTGGGGGCGGCGGGGAGTCACTACGAGCAGTACTTC. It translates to CASSLGAAGSHYEQYF.

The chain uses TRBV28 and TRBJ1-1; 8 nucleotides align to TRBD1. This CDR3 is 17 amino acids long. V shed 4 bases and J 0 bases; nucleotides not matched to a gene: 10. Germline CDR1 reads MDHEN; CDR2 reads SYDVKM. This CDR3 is CASSSGQGGGVNTEAFF. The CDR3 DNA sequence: TGTGCCAGCAGTTCCGGACAGGGAGGTGGGGTGAACACTGAAGCTTTCTTT.

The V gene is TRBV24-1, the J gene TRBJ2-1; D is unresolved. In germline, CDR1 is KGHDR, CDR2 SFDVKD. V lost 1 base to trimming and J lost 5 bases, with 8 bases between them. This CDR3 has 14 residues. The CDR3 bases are TGTGCCACCAGTGATTTCAACGGCAACAATGAGCAGTTCTTC. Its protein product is CATSDFNGNNEQFF.

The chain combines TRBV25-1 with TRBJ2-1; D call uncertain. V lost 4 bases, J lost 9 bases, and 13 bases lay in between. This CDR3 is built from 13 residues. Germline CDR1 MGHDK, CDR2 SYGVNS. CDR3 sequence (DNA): TGTGCCAGCAGTGTCGGTGAACACGGTGAGCAGTTCTTC. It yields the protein CASSVGEHGEQFF.

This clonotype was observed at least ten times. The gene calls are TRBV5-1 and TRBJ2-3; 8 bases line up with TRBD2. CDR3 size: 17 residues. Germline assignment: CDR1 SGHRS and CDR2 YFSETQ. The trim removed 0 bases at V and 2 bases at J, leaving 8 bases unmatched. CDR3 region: CASSLGTAGGVTDTQYF. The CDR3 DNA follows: TGCGCCAGCAGCTTGGGGACCGCGGGGGGCGTCACAGATACGCAGTATTTT.

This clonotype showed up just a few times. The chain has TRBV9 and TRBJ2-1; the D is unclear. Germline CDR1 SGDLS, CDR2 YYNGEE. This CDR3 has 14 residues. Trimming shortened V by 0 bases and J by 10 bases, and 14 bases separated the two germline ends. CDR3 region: CASSVGSWPREQFF. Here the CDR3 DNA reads TGTGCCAGCAGCGTAGGGTCGTGGCCCCGGGAGCAGTTCTTC.

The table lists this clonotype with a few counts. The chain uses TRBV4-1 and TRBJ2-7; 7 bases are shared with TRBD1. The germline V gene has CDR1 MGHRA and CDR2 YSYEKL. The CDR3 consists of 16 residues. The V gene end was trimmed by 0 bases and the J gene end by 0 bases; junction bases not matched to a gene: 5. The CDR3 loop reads CASSQETGQRSYEQYF. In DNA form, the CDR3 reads TGCGCCAGCAGCCAAGAGACGGGACAGCGCTCCTACGAGCAGTACTTC.

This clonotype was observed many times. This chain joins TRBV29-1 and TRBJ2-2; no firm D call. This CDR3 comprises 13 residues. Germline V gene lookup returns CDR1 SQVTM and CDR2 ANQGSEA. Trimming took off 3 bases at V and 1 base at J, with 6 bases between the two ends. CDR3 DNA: TGCAGCGTTGACCAGGTGAACACCGGGGAGCTGTTTTTT. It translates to CSVDQVNTGELFF.

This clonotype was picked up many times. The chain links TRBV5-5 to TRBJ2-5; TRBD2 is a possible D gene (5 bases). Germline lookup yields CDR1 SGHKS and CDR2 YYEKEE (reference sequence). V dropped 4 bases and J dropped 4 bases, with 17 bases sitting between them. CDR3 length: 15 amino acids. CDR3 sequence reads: CASSLGRESGETQYF. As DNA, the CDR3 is TGTGCCAGCAGCCTAGGACGGGAATCGGGAGAGACCCAGTACTTC.

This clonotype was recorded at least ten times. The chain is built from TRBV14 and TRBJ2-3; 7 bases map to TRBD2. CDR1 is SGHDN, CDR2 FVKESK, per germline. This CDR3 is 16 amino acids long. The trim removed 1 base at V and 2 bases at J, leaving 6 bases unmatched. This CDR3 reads CASSQAGRGDTDTQYF. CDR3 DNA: TGTGCCAGCAGCCAAGCAGGTCGGGGGGACACAGATACGCAGTATTTT.